This T cell receptor (beta chain) was obtained from a study of cytomegalovirus exposure and HLA in healthy donors. The J segment lost 5 bases and the V segment lost 6 bases, leaving 2 bases of the junction unmatched. The CDR3 is made up of 13 amino acids. CDR1 and CDR2 from the germline V gene are SQVTM and ANQGSEA. The PCR contained 60 Vbeta and 13 Jbeta primers. Profiling relied on immunoSEQ multiplex PCR, and the TCRdb table lists in-frame clones only, not all of them. Its listing shows roughly 100,000 clones. The specimen sequenced was PBMCs. The V and J genes are TRBV29-1 and TRBJ2-2; 11 nucleotides align to TRBD2. The source of this sequence is a man aged 50-60 years in good health and CMV-seropositive. In DNA, the CDR3 is TGCAGCGTCAGGACTAGCGGGACCGGGGAGCTGTTTTTT. It translates to CSVRTSGTGELFF.